These 31 T cell receptor beta chains originate from one sample sequenced in a study of vaccination and CD4 T cells after COVID-19. These receptors' targets are unknown. Treatment indicated: roughly 11-day PBMC culture with coronavirus spike peptide pools or control peptides (ViraFEST assay). Oncomine TCR Beta short-read sequencing was applied to DNA from cultured CD4+ T cells. TCRdb reanalysed the PCR reads using MiXCR and keeps one entry per CDR3 protein. The sample has approximately 6,500 distinct CDR3 sequences; 70% to 80% are singletons. The sequenced sample consisted of CD4+ T cells from blood, cultured in vitro. The receptors originated from a human donor who had recovered from COVID-19.

The V call is TRBV30, the J call TRBJ1-5; TRBD1 matches at 11 bases. V lost 0 bases, J lost 1 base, and 5 bases stayed unmatched. This CDR3 spans 17 amino acids. The germline CDR1 and CDR2 sequences are GTSNPN and SVGIG (reference sequence). For the CDR3, the DNA is TGTGCCTGGAGTGTACGGGACAGGGGGTACAGCAATCAGCCCCAGCATTTT. Translated: CAWSVRDRGYSNQPQHF.

Here the CDR3 reads CASSRLGQLNEQFF. As DNA, the CDR3 is TGTGCCAGCAGCCGGCTAGGACAGCTCAATGAGCAGTTCTTC. The chain is built from TRBV11-3 and TRBJ2-1; a possible D gene is TRBD1 (6 bases). Trimming took off 5 bases at V and 6 bases at J, with 14 bases between the two ends. The CDR3 length is 14 residues. Germline CDR1 and CDR2: SGHNT and YENEEA.

This chain links TRBV6-2 or TRBV6-3 with TRBJ2-6, with 9 bases matching TRBD1. The V and J ends lost 4 bases and 4 bases, in that order; junction bases with no gene match: 17. The CDR3 is 20 amino acids. CDR1 and CDR2 from the germline V gene are MNHEY and SVGEGT. The CDR3 loop reads CASSSSPTGGTLSGANVLTF. DNA of the CDR3: TGTGCCAGCAGTTCATCTCCCACAGGGGGCACCCTAAGCGGGGCCAACGTCCTGACTTTC.

V gene TRBV6-2 or TRBV6-3 combines with J gene TRBJ1-4; 7 bases line up with TRBD1. Trimming at V came to 10 bases and at J to 2 bases, leaving 10 bases not matched to a gene. The V gene's germline CDR1 is MNHEY and CDR2 SVGEGT. The CDR3 covers 15 residues. Here the CDR3 reads CATRGRGQTNEKLFF. The DNA of the CDR3 is TGTGCCACCCGTGGTAGGGGGCAGACTAATGAAAAACTGTTTTTT.

In its sample, this clonotype was seen once. The V call is TRBV6-1, the J call TRBJ1-1, with D possibly TRBD1 on 5 matching bases. The V and J ends lost 5 bases and 6 bases respectively, with 13 bases between them. Germline V gene sequence: CDR1 MNHNS, CDR2 SASEGT. The CDR3 length is 13 residues. This CDR3 reads CASSRGVGSEAFF. The DNA for the CDR3 is TGTGCCAGCAGTAGGGGAGTAGGATCTGAAGCTTTCTTT.

The chain joins TRBV20-1 to TRBJ1-6, with 7 bases identical to TRBD1. Germline CDR1 reads DFQATT; CDR2 reads SNEGSKA (reference sequence). V dropped 5 bases and J dropped 0; count of bases not matched to a gene: 7. This CDR3 is built from 16 residues. CDR3 in DNA: TGCAGTGCTCTGATACAGGGGAGCTCCTATAATTCACCCCTCCACTTT. Its translation: CSALIQGSSYNSPLHF.

The chain carries TRBV2 and TRBJ1-1, with 12 positions matching TRBD1. The germline CDR1 and CDR2 sequences are SNHLY and FYNNEI. The CDR3 has 14 residues. V dropped 4 bases and J dropped 3; count of bases not matched to a gene: 0. Written as DNA, the CDR3 is TGTGCCAGCAGTGGGGACAGGGGGCACACTGAAGCTTTCTTT. This translates into CASSGDRGHTEAFF.

This chain uses TRBV6-1 with TRBJ1-6; no reliable D call. The CDR3 length is 13 residues. Germline CDR1 reads MNHNS; CDR2 reads SASEGT. V lost 4 bases, J lost 7 bases, and 8 bases lay in between. The CDR3 coding sequence is TGTGCCAGCAGTGTAGAGCAGAATTCACCCCTCCACTTT. It codes for CASSVEQNSPLHF.

This rearrangement joins TRBV6-5 to TRBJ1-6; TRBD1 aligns across 7 bases. Germline-derived CDR1 and CDR2 are MNHEY and SVGAGI. The CDR3 is 16 amino acids. J lost 9 bases, V lost 1 base, and 9 bases had no gene match. The CDR3 region has the DNA TGTGCCAGCAGTTACTTACGACAGGGTTTGAGTTCACCCCTCCACTTT. Protein sequence: CASSYLRQGLSSPLHF.

The chain combines TRBV6-1 with TRBJ2-7; no reliable D call. CDR3 length: 15 residues. The V end lost 6 bases, the J end lost 2 bases, and 17 bases lay between the germline ends. The germline V gene has CDR1 MNHNS and CDR2 SASEGT. The CDR3: CASRLTDFLTYEQYF. The CDR3 DNA reads TGTGCCAGCAGGCTGACCGACTTTTTGACCTACGAGCAGTACTTC.

The gene calls are TRBV5-1 and TRBJ2-7, with 9 bases matching TRBD2. Germline CDR1 and CDR2: SGHRS and YFSETQ. The CDR3 covers 15 residues. With 3 bases clipped from V and 2 bases from J, the junction kept 6 bases outside the gene matches. CDR3 in DNA: TGCGCCAGCAGCTCGACTAGCGGAGGGCCCTACGAGCAGTACTTC. This sequence encodes CASSSTSGGPYEQYF.

A remark on this clonotype: An end of the junction differs from the germline gene, which may be a read error. V usage is TRBV6-1 and J usage is TRBJ2-7; 8 bases align to TRBD1. Germline CDR1 MNHNS, CDR2 SASEGT. The CDR3 is made up of 14 amino acids. Written as DNA, the CDR3 is TGTGCCAGCAGGGGTGCACGACAGGGGTTCTGGGTGGTGTTC. Translated, it gives CASRGARQGFWVVF.

This clonotype showed up just a few times. The V call is TRBV10-1, the J call TRBJ2-5; TRBD2 matches 8 bases. From germline, CDR1 is WNHNN and CDR2 SYGVQD (reference sequence). The CDR3 sequence is 14 residues long. J lost 7 bases, V lost 0 bases, and 4 bases had no gene match. CDR3 sequence: CASSESGLGSTQYF. In DNA, the CDR3 is TGCGCCAGCAGTGAGTCGGGACTAGGGTCGACCCAGTACTTC.

V is TRBV6-1 and J is TRBJ2-6; D is perhaps TRBD1 or TRBD2 (5 bases each). Germline loops: CDR1 MNHNS, CDR2 SASEGT. This CDR3 has 15 amino acids. Trimming took 8 bases from V and 2 from J, leaving 13 bases between them. The CDR3 is CASVIGATGANVLTF. The CDR3 DNA reads TGTGCCAGCGTGATCGGGGCCACTGGGGCCAACGTCCTGACTTTC.

The chain carries TRBV27 and TRBJ1-1; 10 bases align to TRBD1. The CDR3 covers 14 residues. The V gene end was trimmed by 6 bases and the J gene end by 1 base; junction bases not matched to a gene: 2. The germline gives CDR1 MNHEY, CDR2 SMNVEV (reference sequence). The CDR3 DNA reads as TGTGCCAGCAGGGGACAGGGGCAGAACACTGAAGCTTTCTTT. Translation gives CASRGQGQNTEAFF.

V usage is TRBV10-3 and J usage is TRBJ1-5; D remains ambiguous. Germline lookup yields CDR1 ENHRY and CDR2 SYGVKD. V lost 0 bases, J lost 0 bases, and 6 bases lay in between. The CDR3 is 15 residues long. CDR3 sequence (DNA): TGTGCCATCAGTGAGTCGATGGATAGCAATCAGCCCCAGCATTTT. It is translated as CAISESMDSNQPQHF.

The V call is TRBV24-1, the J call TRBJ2-1; TRBD1 agrees at 11 bases. After removal of 1 base from V and 8 bases from J, the junction contained 6 bases not matched to a gene. Germline V gives CDR1 KGHDR, CDR2 SFDVKD. This CDR3 spans 16 amino acids. CDR3: CATSDLGTGGEYEQFF. CDR3 nucleotides: TGTGCCACCAGTGATTTAGGGACAGGGGGAGAGTATGAGCAGTTCTTC.

The chain joins TRBV7-9 to TRBJ1-2; the D is unclear. The CDR3 consists of 13 residues. Trimming left V 1 base short and J 1 base short, with 4 bases between. From germline, CDR1 is SEHNR and CDR2 FQNEAQ (reference sequence). CDR3: CASSLVGNYGYTF. CDR3 nucleotides: TGTGCCAGCAGCTTAGTCGGTAACTATGGCTACACCTTC.

V gene TRBV12-3 or TRBV12-4 combines with J gene TRBJ2-2; 7 bases are shared with TRBD1. This CDR3 comprises 15 residues. Losses at the gene ends were 1 base for V and 3 bases for J; bases not matched to a gene: 2. The CDR3, as DNA: TGTGCCAGCAGTTTAGACAGGGGCGACACCGGGGAGCTGTTTTTT. It encodes CASSLDRGDTGELFF.

The chain employs TRBV20-1 and TRBJ1-1; D remains unclear. Between the trimmed V and J ends, which lost 5 bases and 1 base, there was a span of 8 bases. CDR3 length equals 12 residues. CDR1 is DFQATT, CDR2 SNEGSKA, per germline (reference sequence). The CDR3 sequence is CSARYKNTEAFF. The CDR3 DNA reads as TGCAGTGCTCGATACAAGAACACTGAAGCTTTCTTT.

The V gene is TRBV20-1, the J gene TRBJ2-5; D unresolved. Germline lookup yields CDR1 DFQATT and CDR2 SNEGSKA (reference sequence). The CDR3 has 13 amino acids. Trimming left V 3 bases short and J 7 bases short, with 15 bases between. CDR3 bases: TGCAGTGCTAGTCAGCCGCGGTCGATGACCCAGTACTTC. It codes for CSASQPRSMTQYF.

V gene TRBV5-1 combines with J gene TRBJ2-3; D unclear. V was trimmed by 2 bases and J by 0 bases, leaving 10 bases between them. The length of the CDR3 is 15 residues. The germline V gene has CDR1 SGHRS and CDR2 YFSETQ. The CDR3 DNA reads as TGCGCCAGCAGCTTTGCTAACACTAGCACAGATACGCAGTATTTT. Its translation is CASSFANTSTDTQYF.

This chain uses TRBV20-1 with TRBJ1-2, with TRBD1 identical over 9 bases. The ends lost 3 bases at V and 4 bases at J; junction bases unmatched: 15. Germline V CDR1 and CDR2: DFQATT, SNEGSKA (reference sequence). This CDR3 region has 17 residues. CDR3 sequence: CSASDMGQGNGRYGYTF. The CDR3, as DNA: TGCAGTGCTAGTGACATGGGACAGGGAAATGGCCGCTATGGCTACACCTTC.

V gene TRBV2 combines with J gene TRBJ1-5, with D unclear. The V and J ends lost 6 bases and 1 base respectively, with 16 bases between them. The CDR3 runs 16 residues. CDR1 SNHLY and CDR2 FYNNEI come from the germline V gene. Written as DNA, the CDR3 is TGTGCCAGCAGCCAAAGACATACAGCAAGCAATCAGCCCCAGCATTTT. The encoded protein is CASSQRHTASNQPQHF.

V is TRBV20-1 and J is TRBJ1-4; D remains unclear. V was cut by 3 bases and J by 7 bases, with 12 bases left in between. The CDR3 runs 13 residues. CDR1 and CDR2 from the germline V gene are DFQATT and SNEGSKA (reference sequence). This CDR3 reads CSARHSRAEKLFF. CDR3 DNA: TGCAGTGCTAGGCACTCGAGGGCTGAAAAACTGTTTTTT.

V and J are TRBV7-8 and TRBJ2-1; 8 bases match TRBD2. The germline V gene encodes CDR1 SGHVS and CDR2 FQNEAQ. This CDR3 spans 22 amino acids. Trimming removed 6 bases from V and 0 bases from J; junction bases left unmatched: 25. The CDR3 spells CASRTSLSRGGHTLSSYNEQFF. The CDR3 bases are TGTGCCAGCAGGACGAGCTTATCCCGGGGGGGGCACACCCTTAGCTCCTACAATGAGCAGTTCTTC.

The chain combines TRBV6-2 or TRBV6-3 with TRBJ1-5; 8 bases agree with TRBD1. Germline CDR1 and CDR2: MNHEY and SVGEGT. Germline trimming cut 0 bases from V and 4 bases from J; bases unmatched to any gene: 11. The CDR3 runs 18 residues. This chain's CDR3 is CASSYSTLWTGTNQPQHF. The CDR3 bases are TGTGCCAGCAGTTACTCTACCTTGTGGACAGGGACTAATCAGCCCCAGCATTTT.

The chain joins TRBV7-9 to TRBJ2-7, with 7 bases identical to TRBD1. V dropped 1 base and J dropped 6; count of bases not matched to a gene: 9. The CDR3 totals 15 residues. Per germline, CDR1 SEHNR and CDR2 FQNEAQ (reference sequence). The CDR3 coding sequence is TGTGCCAGCAGCTTAGTCTTGACAGGGAAGCGCGAGCAGTACTTC. The encoded protein is CASSLVLTGKREQYF.

This rearrangement joins TRBV7-3 to TRBJ1-2; TRBD1 matches at 10 bases. The CDR3 covers 15 residues. V lost 6 bases and J lost 4; bases outside the gene matches: 8. Germline CDR1 is SGHTA and CDR2 is FQGTGA. The CDR3 DNA sequence: TGTGCCAGCAGGAGACCGGGACAGGGGAGCTATGGCTACACCTTC. It translates to CASRRPGQGSYGYTF.

This clonotype showed up just once. The chain links TRBV20-1 to TRBJ2-5; D is perhaps TRBD1 (6 bases). The V end lost 6 bases, the J end lost 7 bases, and 15 bases lay between the germline ends. The CDR3 totals 12 residues. Germline CDR1 DFQATT, CDR2 SNEGSKA (reference sequence). CDR3 nucleotides: TGCAGTGCCAGACAGGATGAGGGGACCCAGTACTTC. It specifies CSARQDEGTQYF.

This chain uses TRBV30 with TRBJ1-2, with unresolved D. Germline V CDR1 and CDR2: GTSNPN, SVGIG (reference sequence). Trimming shortened V by 7 bases and J by 0 bases, and 12 bases separated the two germline ends. The CDR3 has 13 amino acids. CDR3 bases: TGTGCCTCATCCACTGGGGCTAACTATGGCTACACCTTC. Amino acid sequence: CASSTGANYGYTF.